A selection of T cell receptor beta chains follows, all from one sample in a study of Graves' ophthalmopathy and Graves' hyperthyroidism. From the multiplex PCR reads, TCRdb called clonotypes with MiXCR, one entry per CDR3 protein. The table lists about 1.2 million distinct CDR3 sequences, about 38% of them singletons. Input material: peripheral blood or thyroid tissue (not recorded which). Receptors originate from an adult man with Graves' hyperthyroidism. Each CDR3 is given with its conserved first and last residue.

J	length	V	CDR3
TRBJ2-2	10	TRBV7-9	CASSFRELFF
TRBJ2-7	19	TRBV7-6	CASSLAPVLAETSSYEQYF
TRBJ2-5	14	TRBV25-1	CASSEQGNTETQYF
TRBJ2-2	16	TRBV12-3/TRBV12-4	CASSFGSSTNTGELFF
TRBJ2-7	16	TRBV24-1	CATSSTGDYPYYEQYF
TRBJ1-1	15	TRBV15	CATSRVIGGNTEAFF
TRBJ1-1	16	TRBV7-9	CASSPGTQKLTGEAFF
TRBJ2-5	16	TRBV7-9	CASSLSLGTSAETQYF
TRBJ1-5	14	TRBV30	CAWSVRDGKQPQHF
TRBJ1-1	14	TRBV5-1	CASSWEPMNTEAFF
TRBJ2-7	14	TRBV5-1	CASSSLRDSYEQYF
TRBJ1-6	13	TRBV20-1	CSARKTDNSPLHF
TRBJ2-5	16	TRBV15	CATSSAKTGGQETQYF
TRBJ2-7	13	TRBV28	CASILAGTYEQYF
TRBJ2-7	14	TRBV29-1	CSVTPAGPTGEQYF
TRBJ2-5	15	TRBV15	CATSSESDSQETQYF
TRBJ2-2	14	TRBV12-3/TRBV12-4	CASSLGWNTGELFF
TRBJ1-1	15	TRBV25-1	CASSGVRVGRTEAFF
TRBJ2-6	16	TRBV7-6	CASTDTGAGIPNVLTF
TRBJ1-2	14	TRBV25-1	CASSELRGQVPSAF
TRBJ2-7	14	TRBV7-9	CASNTGTVGGEQYF
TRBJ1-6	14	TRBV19	CASSPQRGNQPLHF
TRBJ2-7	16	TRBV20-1	CSARPRLAVVTYEQYF
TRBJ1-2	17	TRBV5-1	CASSLPARLGREYGYTF
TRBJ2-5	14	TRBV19	CASSRNGGGETQYF
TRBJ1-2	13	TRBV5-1	CASSADTIYGYTF
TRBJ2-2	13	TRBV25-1	CASSELGSGELFF
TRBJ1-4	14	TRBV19	CASSLQGHGEKLFF
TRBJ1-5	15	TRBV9	CASSSASLGGQPQHF
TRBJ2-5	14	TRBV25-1	CASSESRGMETQYF
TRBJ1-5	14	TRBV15	CATSSYEGNAPQHF
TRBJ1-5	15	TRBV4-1	CASSQGLGNNQPQHF
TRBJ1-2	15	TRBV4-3	CASSQDYGGNYGYTF
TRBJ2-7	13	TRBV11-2	CASSFPSSYEQYF
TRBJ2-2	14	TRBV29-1	CSVTPRGRTGELFF
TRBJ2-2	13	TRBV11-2	CASSPSYTGELFF
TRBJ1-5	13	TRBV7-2	CASRPTGDQPQHF
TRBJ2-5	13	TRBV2	CASSGAAQETQYF
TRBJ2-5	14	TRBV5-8	CATKAASIQETQYF
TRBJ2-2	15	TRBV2	CASGGTSGFGGELFF
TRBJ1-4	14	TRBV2	CASSETGQDEKLFF
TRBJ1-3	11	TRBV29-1	CSVERRNTIYF
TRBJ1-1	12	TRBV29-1	CSGTGDRTEAFF
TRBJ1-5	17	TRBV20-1	CSAKTTQRTDSNQPQHF